Included here is one T cell receptor beta chain sequence, with context. Its matching antigen is unknown. TCRdb's copy holds only in-frame clones and misses some; the assay was immunoSEQ multiplex PCR. The table lists around 78,000 clones, around 90% of them singletons, with about 1.3% in the top ten. This sample is drawn from a study of T cell responses to AZD1222 COVID-19 vaccine. The CDR3 covers 14 residues. Notes on the study in general: The peak T cell response came first, and repertoires were sampled only after it.

The material sequenced was peripheral blood, taken 28 days after the second AZD1222 dose. The V call is TRBV7-5, the J call TRBJ2-7. TRBV7-5 is assigned pseudogene status. The receptor comes from an adult who received the AZD1222 COVID-19 vaccine. The CDR3 DNA reads TGTGTCAGAAGCTTACCGGGCCGTTCTTACGAGCAGTACTTC. Its protein product is CVRSLPGRSYEQYF.